The TCR beta chain under discussion was sequenced for a study of technical replicates of blood from a few donors. Data came from immunoSEQ multiplex PCR; TCRdb stores just in-frame clones and leaves some out. Here the sample spans approximately 92,000 clones, approximately 95% being singletons. CDR1 and CDR2 from the germline V gene are SNHLY and FYNNEI. This CDR3 spans 15 amino acids. Trimming took 8 bases from V and 0 from J, leaving 17 bases between them. This clonotype was sampled from a human donor in good health. The sequencing sample was made of T cells isolated from PBMCs. V gene TRBV2 combines with J gene TRBJ2-7; tentatively, D is TRBD1 (5 bases). CDR3 in amino acids: CASPDPQGTSYEQYF. In DNA form, the CDR3 reads TGTGCCAGCCCGGACCCGCAGGGAACCTCCTACGAGCAGTACTTC.